Listed below are T cell receptor beta chains from one sample, sequenced in a study of technical replicates of blood from several donors. The protocol was immunoSEQ multiplex PCR, while the TCRdb copy is restricted to in-frame clones and leaves out a portion. The sample holds tens of thousands of clones, around 94% seen once. Sequencing used T cells isolated from PBMCs. These receptors were obtained from a human donor in good health. CDR3s leave out the opening cysteine and the closing phenylalanine or tryptophan. Where a row states a size, it is once, few, many or the class of an expanded clone; other rows omit it.

>11|NA|TRBV30
AWSISGGNTIY
>13|NA|TRBV2
ASSVKRQGGNEQF
>14|once|TRBV7-8
ASSTRGIALRNEQF
>12|NA|TRBV6-5
ASSPLSGPYGYT
>13|NA|TRBV5-1
ASSLRGQEEYEQY
>12|NA|TRBV11-2
ASSLINSNDEQF
>13|few|TRBV29-1
SPGTFPACNYGYT
>12|NA|TRBV21-1
ASSPRLGAGELF
>14|NA|TRBV19
ASSGDRGGKGEKLF
>13|NA|TRBV7-9
ASSLTAGIDQPQH
>6|NA|TRBV20-1
SASRAF
>12|NA|TRBV9
ASSVEGVGTEAF
>14|once|TRBV7-4
ASSLDRGGRAYEQY
>15|NA|TRBV4-1
ASSQTRQFPMNTEAF
>9|NA|TRBV5-4
ASSRNTEAF
>11|few|TRBV7-2
ASSPSGNVGYT
>15|NA|TRBV15
ATSRTGTAHSNQPQH
>11|NA|TRBV19
ASSIDRGYEQY
>12|NA|TRBV28
ASGSGDRRNTIY
>14|NA|TRBV15
ATSLGRELSTDTQY
>15|NA|TRBV7-3
ASSFPQGRNAKNIQY
>10|NA|TRBV7-2
ASSFTGQPQH
>12|NA|TRBV2
ASWTSGLSYEQY
>15|NA|TRBV18
ASSPLETGSSYNEQF
>17|NA|TRBV14
ASSQVVSGVPSSTDTQY
>13|NA|TRBV5-1
ASSPRQGLDYGYT
>14|NA|TRBV9
ASSVGGWGIEEKLF
>12|NA|TRBV19
ASSLAGAYNEQF
>10|NA|TRBV28
ASSSVENGYT
>12|NA|TRBV5-1
ASSEGDRDQPQH
>14|NA|TRBV7-2
ASIRTSGIPPDEQY
>12|NA|TRBV11-2
ASSLVTGRETQY
>14|NA|TRBV9
ASSVQKETYHNEQF
>13|NA|TRBV7-3
ASSVSGTDTDTQY
>12|NA|TRBV28
ASSLLVRGYEQY
>14|many|TRBV6-4
ASSDGTSGSTDTQY
>11|NA|TRBV27
ASSLQGFTEAF
>13|NA|TRBV7-9
ASSRTSGSNQPQH
>16|NA|TRBV11-2
ASSLGRTSGGSSYEQY
>14|NA|TRBV27
ASSFTTERPYNEQF
>12|NA|TRBV9
ASSASGSSETQY
>11|NA|TRBV5-5
ASSLSYATEAF
>13|NA|TRBV19
ASSNLGQGAYEQY
>13|NA|TRBV10-3
AISEYTGFDGEQY
>13|NA|TRBV5-1
ASSLVFAADYGYT
>13|NA|TRBV29-1
SVEGWGGRGQPQH